The 23 T cell receptor beta chains given below trace back to one sample, sequenced in a study of tumor-infiltrating lymphocytes in primary liver carcinoma. Unsorted bulk tissue of about 18-34 mg yielded co-extracted RNA and DNA. Making TCR beta cDNA involved around 500 ng total RNA and a constant-region primer. Researchers made the TCR beta libraries by running three nested multiplex PCR rounds with slightly modified ARM-PCR. A C-beta reverse primer and TRBV1-TRBV30 forward primers served in each of the first two PCR rounds, at ten to eleven cycles apiece. TCRdb reprocessed the multiplex PCR reads via MiXCR and lists one record per CDR3 protein. The sample holds tens of thousands of distinct CDR3 sequences, around 78% seen once. The sequenced material came from liver tumor tissue from sampling region 5. Subset described: tumor region T5, tumor centre. The receptors derive from a man aged 40-49 years with primary liver carcinoma and hepatitis B virus infection.

Concerning this clonotype itself: Compared with germline, one end of the junction differs, possibly owing to a read error. The chain couples TRBV12-3 or TRBV12-4 to TRBJ2-5; D possibly uses TRBD1 or TRBD2 (6 bases each). The CDR3 spans 13 residues. CDR3 in amino acids: CASSLTVGGTLYF. CDR3 DNA sequence: TGTGCCAGCAGTTTAACGGTAGGGGGGACCCTGTATTTC.

For this clonotype: This sequence may be a read error, since a much larger clone differs from it by one base. The rearrangement links TRBV7-2 to TRBJ2-7; D remains ambiguous. This CDR3 spans 14 amino acids. Per germline, CDR1 SGHTA and CDR2 FQGNSA. V lost 4 bases to trimming and J lost 2 bases, with 12 bases between them. For the CDR3, the DNA is TGTGCCAGCAGCTACTATTGGGAAGCCTACGAGCAGTACTTC. Protein: CASSYYWEAYEQYF. Complete variable domain (other parts from reference TRBV7-2 and TRBJ2-7): GAGVSQSPSNKVTEKGKDVELRCDPISGHTALYWYRQSLGQGLEFLIYFQGNSAPDKSGLPSDRFSAERTGGSVSTLTIQRTQQEDSAVYLCASSYYWEAYEQYFGPGTRLTVT.

Regarding this clonotype: At one end the junction does not follow the germline gene, possibly because of a read error. V and J are TRBV19 and TRBJ2-2; D is perhaps TRBD1 or TRBD2 (5 bases each). Looked up from germline, CDR1 is LNHDA and CDR2 is SQIVND (reference sequence). This CDR3 has 14 amino acids. In nucleotides, the CDR3 is TGTGCCAGAAGTATCGGGACGGGGACCGGGGAGCTGTTTTTT. It specifies CARSIGTGTGELFF.

About this clonotype itself: This is likely a read error, given that the CDR3 carries no conserved phenylalanine or tryptophan at its end. This chain links TRBV6-2 or TRBV6-3 with TRBJ2-1; TRBD2 matches at 8 bases. The end of the DNA fits TRBJ2-7 better, so the J call may be wrong. This CDR3 has 14 amino acids. The germline gives CDR1 MNHEY, CDR2 SVGEGT. CDR3 in DNA: TGTGCCAACAGTTACCAGCGGGAGCGCCCCTGGCAGTACTAT. This gives the protein CANSYQRERPWQYY.

The chain carries TRBV4-3 and TRBJ2-3; D perhaps matches TRBD1 (5 bases). The CDR3 length is 12 residues. The germline V gene encodes CDR1 LGHNA and CDR2 YSLEER. The CDR3 DNA is TGCGACAGGAGCCATGAGACCGATACGCAGTATTTT. Its protein is CDRSHETDTQYF.

As for this clonotype: At one of its ends the junction is not consistent with the germline gene, which may arise from a read error. V is TRBV4-2 and J is TRBJ2-4; D is perhaps TRBD1 (5 bases). Germline V gene data show CDR1 as LGHNA and CDR2 as YNFKEQ. The length of the CDR3 is 16 residues. The CDR3 loop reads CAGSQDLTRGKAIQYF. The CDR3 region has the DNA TGTGCCGGCAGCCAAGATCTAACAAGGGGAAAGGCCATTCAGTACTTC.

Of note for this clonotype: At one end, the junction sequence differs from germline, possibly due to a read error. CDR3 bases: TGTGCAAGCAATTCCTCAGGGATAGATTCACCCCTCCACTTT. Its protein product is CASNSSGIDSPLHF. V is TRBV6-6 and J is TRBJ1-6; D possibly corresponds to TRBD1 (5 bases). Per germline, CDR1 MNHNY and CDR2 SVGAGI (reference sequence). CDR3 length equals 14 residues.

Regarding this clonotype: It is likely a read error, because the conserved phenylalanine at the end of the CDR3 is missing. J is TRBJ2-7 and V is TRBV11-2; 9 bases map to TRBD1. The CDR3 sequence is 16 residues long. Germline assignment: CDR1 SGHAT and CDR2 FQNNGV. CDR3 nucleotide sequence: TGTGTCAGTAGCTTCATACAGGGGGCCATACATAACGAGCAGTACTCC. This encodes CVSSFIQGAIHNEQYS.

This clonotype was found once. Germline is not matched at one junction end, which may reflect a read error. The rearrangement joins TRBV6-9 to TRBJ2-3, with a tentative D call TRBD1 (6 bases). Germline V gene data show CDR1 as MNHGY and CDR2 as SVAAGI. This CDR3 comprises 16 residues. The CDR3 bases are TGTGCTAGCAGTAAAAGAGGGGGACAAAACTCAGATACGCAGTATTTT. It codes for CASSKRGGQNSDTQYF.

The chain is built from TRBV5-5 and TRBJ2-1, with D perhaps TRBD1 (5 bases). The CDR3 has 16 residues. Per germline, CDR1 SGHKS and CDR2 YYEKEE (reference sequence). V lost 3 bases to trimming and J lost 4 bases, with 17 bases between them. The CDR3 sequence is CASSYQSSRTYNEQFF. The CDR3 DNA reads as TGTGCCAGCAGCTATCAGAGTAGCAGGACATACAATGAGCAGTTCTTC.

This clonotype was seen just once. The chain is built from TRBV5-6 and TRBJ2-2; D ambiguous. From germline, CDR1 is SGHDT and CDR2 YYEEEE. V shed 1 base and J shed 6 bases, with 10 bases lying between them. The CDR3 totals 14 residues. The CDR3 protein is CASSLWWLAGELFF. The CDR3, as DNA: TGTGCCAGCAGCTTGTGGTGGTTGGCCGGGGAGCTGTTTTTT.

This clonotype turned up a few times. Its ends do not fully match the called genes, so a read error is possible. The rearrangement uses TRBV4-2 and TRBJ2-2; possibly TRBD2 for D (6 bases). Germline V CDR1 and CDR2: LGHNA, YNFKEQ. The CDR3 is 19 amino acids. CDR3 in amino acids: CASSHALARGLANTGELLF. The CDR3 DNA follows: TGTGCCAGCAGCCATGCGCTAGCGAGAGGGTTAGCGAACACCGGGGAGCTGTTATTT.

On this clonotype itself: Since no conserved phenylalanine or tryptophan closes the CDR3, a read error is the likely cause. The chain couples TRBV10-2 to TRBJ2-1; TRBD2 matches at 7 bases. The germline V gene encodes CDR1 WSHSY and CDR2 SAAADI. V trimming: 7 bases; J trimming: 3 bases; junction bases outside the gene matches: 6. The CDR3 spans 14 residues. CDR3 amino acids: CASTDPGGYNEQFL. CDR3 bases: TGCGCCAGCACCGACCCGGGAGGCTACAATGAGCAGTTCTTG.

The V and J genes are TRBV4-2 and TRBJ1-1; 9 bases align to TRBD1. The V segment lost 3 bases and the J segment 2 bases; nucleotides outside the gene matches: 4. The CDR3 covers 15 residues. The germline gives CDR1 LGHNA, CDR2 YNFKEQ. Here the CDR3 DNA reads TGTGCCAGCAGCCAGATGGACAGGGGAAACACTGAAGCTTTCTTT. The encoded protein is CASSQMDRGNTEAFF.

This clonotype was seen only a few times. A clone one base away is much larger, so this may be a read error. This chain uses TRBV5-1 with TRBJ2-5; tentatively, D is TRBD1 (5 bases). The germline CDR1 and CDR2 sequences are SGHRS and YFSETQ. The CDR3 has 16 residues. V dropped 9 bases and J dropped 5 bases, with 26 bases sitting between them. The CDR3 is CATAHSTGQISETQYF. Here the CDR3 DNA reads TGCGCCACCGCCCATTCTACTGGACAAATCTCGGAGACCCAGTACTTC.

Concerning this clonotype itself: The conserved closing phenylalanine or tryptophan is absent in this CDR3, likely reflecting a read error. No DNA is shown, since the ends of the CDR3 on it are uncertain; the CDR3 is the one TCRdb lists. The chain has TRBV29-1 and TRBJ2-1; the table's D call, TRBD1, was not checked against the DNA. Germline assignment: CDR1 SQVTM and CDR2 ANQGSEA. The CDR3 totals 12 residues, both ends included. The CDR3 is CSARTGGNGQFL.

This chain uses TRBV10-3 with TRBJ1-5, with TRBD1 identical over 7 bases. The germline CDR1 and CDR2 sequences are ENHRY and SYGVKD. The CDR3 covers 15 residues. The chain's CDR3 is CTTRDSLTSNQPQHF. The CDR3 DNA reads TGTACCACCAGGGACAGTTTAACCAGCAATCAGCCCCAGCATTTT.

With respect to this clonotype: A read error is likely, as this CDR3 ends without the conserved phenylalanine or tryptophan. J is TRBJ1-1 and V is TRBV4-1, with D possibly being TRBD1 (5 bases). The CDR3 consists of 12 residues. Trimming stripped 6 bases from V and 6 bases from J, with 11 bases between. Germline V lookup: CDR1 MGHRA, CDR2 YSYEKL. CDR3 protein: CASRVDNPEAFL. CDR3 nucleotide sequence: TGCGCCAGCAGGGTGGACAATCCTGAAGCTTTCTTA.

This clonotype was recorded only once. Germline is not matched at one junction end, which may reflect a read error. The chain is built from TRBV11-2 and TRBJ2-7; no firm D call. In germline, CDR1 is SGHAT, CDR2 FQNNGV. The CDR3 totals 13 residues. The CDR3 DNA reads as TGTGCCAGCAGTTTAGCAAGCACCTACGAGCGGTACTTC. Residues: CASSLASTYERYF. The whole variable domain, filled in from reference TRBV11-2 and TRBJ2-7, reads EAGVAQSPRYKIIEKRQSVAFWCNPISGHATLYWYQQILGQGPKLLIQFQNNGVVDDSQLPKDRFSAERLKGVDSTLKIQPAKLEDSAVYLCASSLASTYERYFGPGTRLTVT.

With respect to this clonotype: A junction boundary mismatches the germline segment, possibly from a read error. This chain joins TRBV11-1 and TRBJ2-2; TRBD1 aligns across 7 bases. Germline CDR1 and CDR2: SGHAT and FQDESV (reference sequence). This CDR3 is 14 amino acids long. The CDR3, as DNA: TGTGCCAGCAGCTTTACAGGGGTTACCGCGGAGCCGTTTTTC. It is translated as CASSFTGVTAEPFF.

This clonotype was seen a single time. The V call is TRBV6-1, the J call TRBJ1-5, with a possible D match to TRBD1 (5 bases). The CDR3 consists of 15 residues. Trimming cost V 3 bases and J 5 bases, with 14 bases left between them. Germline V gene lookup returns CDR1 MNHNS and CDR2 SASEGT. CDR3 region: CASSEWQGDYQPQHF. The CDR3 DNA reads as TGTGCCAGCAGTGAGTGGCAGGGTGACTATCAGCCCCAGCATTTT.

In the case of this clonotype: The junction differs from germline at one of its ends, possibly a read error. The chain links TRBV28 to TRBJ2-4, with a weak D call TRBD1 (5 bases). In germline, CDR1 is MDHEN, CDR2 SYDVKM. There are 13 residues in the CDR3. Written as DNA, the CDR3 is TGTGCCAGCAAGGGCCTGGGGCAGTACATACAGTACTTC. It codes for CASKGLGQYIQYF.

This clonotype was counted at least ten times. This sequence joins TRBV12-3 or TRBV12-4 and TRBJ1-2; 9 positions agree with TRBD1. This CDR3 is built from 13 residues. Unmatched junction bases numbered 2, after V lost 6 bases and J lost 3 bases. DNA for the CDR3: TGTGCCAGCAGCCGGACAGGGGACTATGGCTACACCTTC. This gives the protein CASSRTGDYGYTF.